This T cell receptor (beta chain) is from a study of cytomegalovirus exposure and HLA in healthy donors. The CDR3 has 14 amino acids. The V gene lost 0 bases and the J gene lost 4 bases, with 8 bases spanning the gap. Germline V gene data show CDR1 as SGHRS and CDR2 as YFSETQ. This PCR relied on a set of 60 Vbeta primers and 13 Jbeta primers. Repertoires were generated with immunoSEQ multiplex PCR, while TCRdb's copy carries only in-frame clones and drops some. This table holds 70,000 to 95,000 clones, around four fifths found once. Material for sequencing was PBMCs. This sequence originates from a woman aged 18-30 years in good health and CMV-seropositive. V is TRBV5-1 and J is TRBJ2-1; D ambiguous. The DNA for the CDR3 is TGCGCCAGCAGCTTGGTAGAACCATACAATGAGCAGTTCTTC. It yields the protein CASSLVEPYNEQFF.